This T cell receptor beta chain was observed in a study of blood T cells in healthy people across ages. The CDR3 is made up of 13 amino acids. Trimming removed 11 bases from V and 7 bases from J, with 18 bases in between. For the second PCR, which ran for roughly 6 to 11 cycles, a sample-barcoded 5' primer and a J-beta primer mix were used. Each sample provided no less than 2.5 million CDR3-containing paired-end reads. TCRdb re-called the 5' RACE reads with MiXCR, one entry per CDR3 protein. The sample gives over 1,300,000 distinct CDR3 sequences, 45% to 70% of which show up once; approximately 7% is in the top ten.

The specimen sequenced was blood. The chain joins TRBV12-3 or TRBV12-4 to TRBJ2-1; possibly TRBD2 for D (6 bases). The clonotype originates from a young man in good health. CDR3 bases: TGTGCCGACAGTTTGGGACTGAAAAATGAGCAGTTCTTC. Its protein product is CADSLGLKNEQFF.